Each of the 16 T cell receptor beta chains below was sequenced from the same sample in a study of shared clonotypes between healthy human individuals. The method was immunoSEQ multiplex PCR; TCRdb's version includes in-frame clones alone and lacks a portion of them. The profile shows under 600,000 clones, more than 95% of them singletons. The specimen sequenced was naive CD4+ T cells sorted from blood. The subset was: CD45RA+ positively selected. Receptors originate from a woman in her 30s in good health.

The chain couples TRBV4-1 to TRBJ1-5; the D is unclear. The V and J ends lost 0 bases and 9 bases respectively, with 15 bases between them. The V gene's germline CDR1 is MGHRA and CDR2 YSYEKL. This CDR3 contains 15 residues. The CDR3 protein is CASSQEGPPRGPQHF. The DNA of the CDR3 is TGCGCCAGCAGCCAAGAAGGCCCCCCACGGGGGCCCCAGCATTTT.

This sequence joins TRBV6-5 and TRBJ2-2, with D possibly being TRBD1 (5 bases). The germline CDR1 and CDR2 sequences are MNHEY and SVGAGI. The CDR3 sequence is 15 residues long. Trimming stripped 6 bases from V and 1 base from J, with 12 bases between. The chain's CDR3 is CASRSHRRNTGELFF. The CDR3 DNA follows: TGTGCCAGCAGATCCCACAGGAGGAACACCGGGGAGCTGTTTTTT.

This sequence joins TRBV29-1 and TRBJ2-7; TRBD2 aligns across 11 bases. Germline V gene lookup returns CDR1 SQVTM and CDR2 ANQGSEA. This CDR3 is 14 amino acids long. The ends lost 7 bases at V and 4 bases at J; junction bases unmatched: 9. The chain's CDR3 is CSATLGLAGYEQYF. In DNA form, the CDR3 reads TGCAGCGCGACCCTAGGACTAGCGGGTTACGAGCAGTACTTC.

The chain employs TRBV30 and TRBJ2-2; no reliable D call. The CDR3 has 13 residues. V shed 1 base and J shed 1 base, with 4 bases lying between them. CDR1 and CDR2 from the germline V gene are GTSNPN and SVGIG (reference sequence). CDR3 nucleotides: TGTGCCTGGAGTGCCTGGAACACCGGGGAGCTGTTTTTT. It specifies CAWSAWNTGELFF.

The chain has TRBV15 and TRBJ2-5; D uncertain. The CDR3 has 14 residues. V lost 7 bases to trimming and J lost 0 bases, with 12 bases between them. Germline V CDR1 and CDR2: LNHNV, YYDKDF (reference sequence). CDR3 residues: CATNADEYQETQYF. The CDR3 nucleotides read TGTGCCACCAATGCTGATGAGTACCAAGAGACCCAGTACTTC. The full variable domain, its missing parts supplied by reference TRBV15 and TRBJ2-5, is DAMVIQNPRYQVTQFGKPVTLSCSQTLNHNVMYWYQQKSSQAPKLLFHYYDKDFNNEADTPDNFQSRRPNTSFCFLDIRSPGLGDTAMYLCATNADEYQETQYFGPGTRLLVL.

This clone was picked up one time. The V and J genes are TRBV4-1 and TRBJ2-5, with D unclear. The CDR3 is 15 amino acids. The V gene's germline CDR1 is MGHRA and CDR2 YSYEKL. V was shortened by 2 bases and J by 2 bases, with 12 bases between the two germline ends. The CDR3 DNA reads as TGCGCCAGCAGCCAATCATACGGCAGGCAAGAGACCCAGTACTTC. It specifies CASSQSYGRQETQYF.

Written as DNA, the CDR3 is TGCGCCAGCAGTGAGACAGCCAATCAGCCCCAGCATTTT. Its protein product is CASSETANQPQHF. The chain joins TRBV10-1 to TRBJ1-5; D is uncertain. The V end was cut by 2 bases, the J end by 3 bases, with 5 bases between. The CDR3 is 13 residues long. The germline CDR1 and CDR2 sequences are WNHNN and SYGVQD (reference sequence).

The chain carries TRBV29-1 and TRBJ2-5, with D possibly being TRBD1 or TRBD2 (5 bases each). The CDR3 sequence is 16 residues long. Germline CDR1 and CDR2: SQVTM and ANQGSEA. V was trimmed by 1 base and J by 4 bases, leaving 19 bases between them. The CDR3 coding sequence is TGCAGCGTTGAAGTCGGGACGAGGGCTGTGGGAGAGACCCAGTACTTC. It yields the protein CSVEVGTRAVGETQYF.

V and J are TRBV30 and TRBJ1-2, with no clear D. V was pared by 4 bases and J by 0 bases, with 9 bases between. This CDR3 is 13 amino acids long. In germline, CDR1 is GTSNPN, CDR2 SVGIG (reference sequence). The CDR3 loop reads CAWTTAANYGYTF. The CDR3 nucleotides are TGTGCCTGGACTACGGCAGCTAACTATGGCTACACCTTC.

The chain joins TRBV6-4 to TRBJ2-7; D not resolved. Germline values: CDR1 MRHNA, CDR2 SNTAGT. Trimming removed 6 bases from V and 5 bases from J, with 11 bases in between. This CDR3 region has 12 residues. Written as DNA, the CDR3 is TGTGCCAGCAGAAGGTCCGTCCACGAGCAGTACTTC. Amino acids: CASRRSVHEQYF.

The DNA for the CDR3 is TGTGCCAGCAGCCCAAGACAGGGGGGGGTTAACTATGGCTACACCTTC. Protein sequence: CASSPRQGGVNYGYTF. V and J are TRBV7-6 and TRBJ1-2, with 9 bases matching TRBD1. Germline lookup yields CDR1 SGHVS and CDR2 FNYEAQ. The CDR3 runs 16 residues. V was pared by 5 bases and J by 1 base, with 8 bases of the junction left unmatched.

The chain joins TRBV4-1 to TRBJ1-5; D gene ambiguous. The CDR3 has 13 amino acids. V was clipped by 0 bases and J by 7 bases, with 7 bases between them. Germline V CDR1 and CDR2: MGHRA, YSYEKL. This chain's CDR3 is CASSQDPQQPQHF. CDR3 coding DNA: TGCGCCAGCAGCCAAGATCCGCAACAGCCCCAGCATTTT.

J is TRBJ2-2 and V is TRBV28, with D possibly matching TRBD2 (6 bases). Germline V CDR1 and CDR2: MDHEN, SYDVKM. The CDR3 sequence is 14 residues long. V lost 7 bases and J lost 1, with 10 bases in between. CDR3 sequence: CASIMGGNTGELFF. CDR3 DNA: TGTGCCAGCATCATGGGGGGGAACACCGGGGAGCTGTTTTTT.

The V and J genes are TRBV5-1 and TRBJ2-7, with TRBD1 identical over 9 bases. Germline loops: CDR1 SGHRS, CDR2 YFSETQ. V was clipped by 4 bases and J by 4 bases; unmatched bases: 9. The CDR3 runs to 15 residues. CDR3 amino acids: CASSAGDRDAYEQYF. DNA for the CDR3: TGCGCCAGCAGCGCCGGGGACAGGGATGCTTACGAGCAGTACTTC.

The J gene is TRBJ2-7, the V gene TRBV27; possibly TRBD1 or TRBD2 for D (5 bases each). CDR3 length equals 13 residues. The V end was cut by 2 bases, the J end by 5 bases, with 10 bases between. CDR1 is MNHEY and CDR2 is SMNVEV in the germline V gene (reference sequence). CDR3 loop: CASSLLRGHEQYF. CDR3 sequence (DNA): TGTGCCAGCAGTTTACTAAGGGGACACGAGCAGTACTTC.

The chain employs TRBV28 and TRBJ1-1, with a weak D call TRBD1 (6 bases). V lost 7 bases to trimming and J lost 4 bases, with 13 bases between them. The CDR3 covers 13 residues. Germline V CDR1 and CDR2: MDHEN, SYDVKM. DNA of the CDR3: TGTGCCAGCATCCGAGGGGGGTCCACTGAAGCTTTCTTT. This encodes CASIRGGSTEAFF.